This paragraph reports one T cell receptor beta chain. Antigen unknown. Cryopreserved PBMCs supplied about 2 micrograms of genomic DNA for TCR beta libraries. The data originate from a study of cytotoxic CD8 clonotypes in ibrutinib-treated CLL. Study findings and constraints: The public clonotypes identified were infrequent and showed contraction or stability on treatment. At the start, clonality exceeded age-matched healthy donors and followed circulating CD8+ T-cell counts.

Libraries were prepared by immunoSEQ multiplex PCR; TCRdb keeps only in-frame clonotypes and omits some of them. The table lists nearly 300,000 clones, 65% to 85% of them singletons. V was trimmed by 0 bases and J by 6 bases, leaving 9 bases between them. The CDR3 sequence is 14 residues long. CDR1 and CDR2 (germline): SGHTA, FQGTGA. Material: PBMCs, obtained at disease progression, from a patient treated with ibrutinib. This chain connects TRBV7-3 to TRBJ2-1; a weak D match, TRBD1 (6 bases). The sequence derives from a human donor with chronic lymphocytic leukemia. In DNA form, the CDR3 reads TGTGCCAGCAGCTTAACCGGGACACCCAATGAGCAGTTCTTC. This sequence encodes CASSLTGTPNEQFF.